The clone carrying this TCR beta chain came up many times. Its specificity is not known. These data belong to a study of T cells in Graves' hyperthyroidism and ophthalmopathy. Notes on the study in general: Ophthalmopathy onset followed model prediction by a median approximately 5.9 months. Researchers found most expanded thyroid clonotypes above 0.001 in blood as well. Ophthalmopathy could be told apart from stable hyperthyroidism with a 13 V-J model.

What was amplified from RNA transcripts were TCR beta CDR3 regions. RT-PCR in the first round (using the HTBI primer set) targeted the TCR CDR3. TCRdb called the multiplex PCR reads again in MiXCR, with one record for every CDR3 protein. The sample has about 350,000 distinct CDR3 sequences, around 14% seen once. About 10 ml of fresh peripheral blood supplied the PBMCs. Looked up from germline, CDR1 is MDHEN and CDR2 is SYDVKM. Trimming removed 9 bases at V and 6 bases at J, with 12 bases between. The CDR3 is made up of 12 amino acids. The receptor was isolated from a young woman with Graves' hyperthyroidism. The chain recombines TRBV28 with TRBJ1-5; D call uncertain. The sequencing sample was made of blood. The CDR3 loop is CASQLTTQPQHF. The CDR3 DNA sequence: TGTGCCAGTCAGTTAACCACTCAGCCCCAGCATTTT.